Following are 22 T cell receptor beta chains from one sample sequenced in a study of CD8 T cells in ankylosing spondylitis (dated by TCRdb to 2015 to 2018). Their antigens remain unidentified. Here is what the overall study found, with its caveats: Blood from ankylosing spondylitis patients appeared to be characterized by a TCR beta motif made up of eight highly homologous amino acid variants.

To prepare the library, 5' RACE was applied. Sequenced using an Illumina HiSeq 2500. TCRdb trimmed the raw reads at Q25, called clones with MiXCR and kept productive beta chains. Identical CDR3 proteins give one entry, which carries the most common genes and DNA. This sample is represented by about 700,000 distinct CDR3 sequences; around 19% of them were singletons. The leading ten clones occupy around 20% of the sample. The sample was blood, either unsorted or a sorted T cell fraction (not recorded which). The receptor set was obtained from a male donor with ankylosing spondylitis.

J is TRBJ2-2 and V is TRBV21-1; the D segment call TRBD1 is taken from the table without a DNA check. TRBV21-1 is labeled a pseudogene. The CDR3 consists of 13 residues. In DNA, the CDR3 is TGTGCCAGCAGCAGTTCACAGGGTGTGGAGCTGTTTTTT. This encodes CASSSSQGVELFF.

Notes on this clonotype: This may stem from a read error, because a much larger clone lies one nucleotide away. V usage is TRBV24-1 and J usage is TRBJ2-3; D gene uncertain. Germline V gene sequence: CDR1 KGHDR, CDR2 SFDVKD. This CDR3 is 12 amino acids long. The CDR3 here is CAASDPTDTQYF. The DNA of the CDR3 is TGTGCCGCCAGTGACCCCACAGATACGCAGTATTTT.

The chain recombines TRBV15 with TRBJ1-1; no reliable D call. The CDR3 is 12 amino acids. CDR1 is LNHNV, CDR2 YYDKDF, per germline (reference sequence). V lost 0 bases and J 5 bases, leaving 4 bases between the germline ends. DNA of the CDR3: TGTGCCACCAGCAGAGATTGGACTGAAGCTTTCTTT. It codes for CATSRDWTEAFF.

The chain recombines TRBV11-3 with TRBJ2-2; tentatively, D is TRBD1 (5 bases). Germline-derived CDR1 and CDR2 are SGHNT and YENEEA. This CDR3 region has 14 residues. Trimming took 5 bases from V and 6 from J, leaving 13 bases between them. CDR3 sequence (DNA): TGTGCCAGCAGCCCCCGCGTAGGGGCCGGGGAGCTGTTTTTT. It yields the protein CASSPRVGAGELFF. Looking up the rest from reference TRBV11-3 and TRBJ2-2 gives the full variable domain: EAGVVQSPRYKIIEKKQPVAFWCNPISGHNTLYWYLQNLGQGPELLIRYENEEAVDDSQLPKDRFSAERLKGVDSTLKIQPAELGDSAVYLCASSPRVGAGELFFGEGSRLTVL.

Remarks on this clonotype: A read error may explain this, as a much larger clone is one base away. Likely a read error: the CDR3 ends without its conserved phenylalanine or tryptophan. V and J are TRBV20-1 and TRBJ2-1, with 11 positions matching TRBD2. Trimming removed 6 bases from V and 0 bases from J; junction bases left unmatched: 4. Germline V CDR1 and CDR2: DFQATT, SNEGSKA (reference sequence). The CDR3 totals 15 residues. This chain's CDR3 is CSALAGDSSYNEQFL. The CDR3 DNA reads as TGCAGTGCACTAGCGGGGGACAGCTCCTACAATGAGCAGTTCTTA.

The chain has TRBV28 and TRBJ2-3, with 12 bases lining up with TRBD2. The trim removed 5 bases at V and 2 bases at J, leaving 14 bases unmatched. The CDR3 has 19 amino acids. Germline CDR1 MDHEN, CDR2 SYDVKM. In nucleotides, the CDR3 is TGTGCCAGCAGTGGGGGACTAGCGGGCGTCCGGACTCCCACAGATACGCAGTATTTT. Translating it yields CASSGGLAGVRTPTDTQYF.

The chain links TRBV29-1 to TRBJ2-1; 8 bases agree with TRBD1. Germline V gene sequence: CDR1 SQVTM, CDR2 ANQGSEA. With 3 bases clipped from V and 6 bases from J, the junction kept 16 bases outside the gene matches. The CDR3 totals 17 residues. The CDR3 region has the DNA TGCAGCGTTGAGCTATGGCCGGGCAGGGGGCTCAGCAATGAGCAGTTCTTC. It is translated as CSVELWPGRGLSNEQFF.

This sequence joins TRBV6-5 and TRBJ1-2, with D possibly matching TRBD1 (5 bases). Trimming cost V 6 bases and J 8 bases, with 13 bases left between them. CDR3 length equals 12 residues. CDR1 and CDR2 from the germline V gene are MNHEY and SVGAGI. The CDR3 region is CASRAQGLGYTF. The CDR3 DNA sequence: TGTGCCAGCAGGGCCCAGGGCTTAGGCTACACCTTC.

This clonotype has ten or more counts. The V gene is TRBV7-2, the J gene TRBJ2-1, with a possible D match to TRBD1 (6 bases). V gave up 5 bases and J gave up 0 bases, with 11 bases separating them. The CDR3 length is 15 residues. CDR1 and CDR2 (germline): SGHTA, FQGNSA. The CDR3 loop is CASSQTGSSYNEQFF. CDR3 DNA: TGTGCCAGCAGCCAGACAGGTAGCTCCTACAATGAGCAGTTCTTC. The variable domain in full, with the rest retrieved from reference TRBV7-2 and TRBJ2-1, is GAGVSQSPSNKVTEKGKDVELRCDPISGHTALYWYRQSLGQGLEFLIYFQGNSAPDKSGLPSDRFSAERTGGSVSTLTIQRTQQEDSAVYLCASSQTGSSYNEQFFGPGTRLTVL.

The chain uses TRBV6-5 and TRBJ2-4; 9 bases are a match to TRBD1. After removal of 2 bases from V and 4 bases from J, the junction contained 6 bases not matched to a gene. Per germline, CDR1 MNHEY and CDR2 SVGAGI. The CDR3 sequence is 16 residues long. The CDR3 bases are TGTGCCAGCAGTTACGCGGGACAGGGTACAAAAAACATTCAGTACTTC. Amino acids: CASSYAGQGTKNIQYF.

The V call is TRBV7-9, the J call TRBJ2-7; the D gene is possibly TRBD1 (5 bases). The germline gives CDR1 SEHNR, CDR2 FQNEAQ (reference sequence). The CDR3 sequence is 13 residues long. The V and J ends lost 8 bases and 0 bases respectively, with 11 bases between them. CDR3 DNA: TGTGCCAGCGGACAATTCGACTCCTACGAGCAGTACTTC. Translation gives CASGQFDSYEQYF.

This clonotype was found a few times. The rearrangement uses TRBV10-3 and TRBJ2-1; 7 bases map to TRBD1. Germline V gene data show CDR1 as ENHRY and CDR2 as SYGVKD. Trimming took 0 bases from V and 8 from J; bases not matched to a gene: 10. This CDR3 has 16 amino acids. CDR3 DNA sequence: TGTGCCATCAGTGAGTCGAGCAGGGGGACCCCGTATGAGCAGTTCTTC. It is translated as CAISESSRGTPYEQFF.

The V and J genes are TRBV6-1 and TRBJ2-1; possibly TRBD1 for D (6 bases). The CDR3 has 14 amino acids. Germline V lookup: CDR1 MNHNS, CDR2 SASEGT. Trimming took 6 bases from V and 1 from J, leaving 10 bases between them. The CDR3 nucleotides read TGTGCCAGCAGGCGGACAGATTCCTACAATGAGCAGTTCTTC. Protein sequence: CASRRTDSYNEQFF.

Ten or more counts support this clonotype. The DNA for the CDR3 is TGTGCCAGCAGTAACACAGGGTCCGGGGAGCTGTTTTTT. It is translated as CASSNTGSGELFF. The chain has TRBV12-3 or TRBV12-4 and TRBJ2-2; D is perhaps TRBD1 (6 bases). This CDR3 is 13 amino acids long. V lost 5 bases to trimming and J lost 6 bases, with 10 bases between them.

The CDR3, as DNA: TGTGCCAGCAGCGTAGGATGGGATAATTCACCCCTCCACTTT. Residues: CASSVGWDNSPLHF. The rearrangement joins TRBV9 to TRBJ1-6, with D hard to call. Germline loops: CDR1 SGDLS, CDR2 YYNGEE. The CDR3 extends over 14 amino acids. Deletions cut 0 bases from V and 5 bases from J, with 6 bases between.

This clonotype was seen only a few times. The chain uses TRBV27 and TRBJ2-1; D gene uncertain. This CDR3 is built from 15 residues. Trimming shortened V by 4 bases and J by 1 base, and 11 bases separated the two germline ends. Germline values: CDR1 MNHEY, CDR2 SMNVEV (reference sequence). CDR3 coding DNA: TGTGCCAGCAGTTGGTCGGCGGATTCCTACAATGAGCAGTTCTTC. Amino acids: CASSWSADSYNEQFF.

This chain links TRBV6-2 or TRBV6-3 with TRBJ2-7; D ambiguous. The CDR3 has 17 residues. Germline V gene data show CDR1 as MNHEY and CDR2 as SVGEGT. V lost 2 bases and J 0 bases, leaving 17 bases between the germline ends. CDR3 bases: TGTGCCAGCAGTTACCTCCAATCGTTGGGCGACTCCTACGAGCAGTACTTC. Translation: CASSYLQSLGDSYEQYF.

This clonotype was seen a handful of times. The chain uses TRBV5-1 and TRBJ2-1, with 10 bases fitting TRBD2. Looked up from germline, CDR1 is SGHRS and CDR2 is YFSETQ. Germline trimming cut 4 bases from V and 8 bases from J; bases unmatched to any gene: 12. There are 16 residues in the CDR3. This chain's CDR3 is CASSGFSGGTTDEQFF. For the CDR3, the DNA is TGCGCCAGCAGCGGATTTAGCGGGGGGACTACGGATGAGCAGTTCTTC.

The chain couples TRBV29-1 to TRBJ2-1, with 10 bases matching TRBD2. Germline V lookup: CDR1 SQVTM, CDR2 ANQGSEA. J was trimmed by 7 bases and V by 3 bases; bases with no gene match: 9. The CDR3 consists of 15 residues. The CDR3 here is CSVESSGSGLNEQFF. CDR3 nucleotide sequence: TGCAGCGTTGAGTCTAGCGGGAGTGGCTTGAATGAGCAGTTCTTC.

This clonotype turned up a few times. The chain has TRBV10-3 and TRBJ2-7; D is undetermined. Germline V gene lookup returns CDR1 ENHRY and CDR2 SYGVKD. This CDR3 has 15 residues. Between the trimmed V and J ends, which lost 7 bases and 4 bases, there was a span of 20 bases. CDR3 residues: CAITAGPGFGYEQYF. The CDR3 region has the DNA TGTGCCATCACTGCAGGTCCCGGGTTCGGGTACGAGCAGTACTTC.

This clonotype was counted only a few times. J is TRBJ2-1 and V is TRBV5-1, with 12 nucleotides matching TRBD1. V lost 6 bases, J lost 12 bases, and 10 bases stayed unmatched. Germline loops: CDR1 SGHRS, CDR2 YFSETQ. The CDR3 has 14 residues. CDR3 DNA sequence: TGCGCCAGCAATCCGGGACAGGGGGCGTGGGTGCAGTTCTTC. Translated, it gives CASNPGQGAWVQFF. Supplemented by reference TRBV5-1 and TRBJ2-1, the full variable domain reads KAGVTQTPRYLIKTRGQQVTLSCSPISGHRSVSWYQQTPGQGLQFLFEYFSETQRNKGNFPGRFSGRQFSNSRSEMNVSTLELGDSALYLCASNPGQGAWVQFFGPGTRLTVL.

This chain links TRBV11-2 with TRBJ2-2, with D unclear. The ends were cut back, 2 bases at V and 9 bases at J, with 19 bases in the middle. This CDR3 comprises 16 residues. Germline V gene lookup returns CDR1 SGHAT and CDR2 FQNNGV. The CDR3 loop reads CASSLSGSKKTRELFF. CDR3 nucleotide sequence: TGTGCCAGCAGCTTAAGTGGTTCCAAAAAAACCCGGGAGCTGTTTTTT.